A single sample gave rise to the 12 T cell receptor beta chains below, sequenced in a study of regulatory T cells in long-lasting Graves disease. The time point was: newly diagnosed GD, antithyroid drugs for less than 3 months. The TCR library was prepared using RNA isolated from PBMCs. Sequencing libraries for TCR beta were prepared with iRepertoire HTBI primers and Arm-PCR of CDR3 regions. One entry per CDR3 protein, called by TCRdb with MiXCR from the multiplex PCR reads. Of about 430,000 distinct CDR3 sequences listed, approximately 15% were seen once; the top ten hold 7.8%. These data were likewise used in another study, on T cells in Graves' hyperthyroidism and ophthalmopathy.

The sample consisted of peripheral blood mononuclear cells (PBMCs), taken at new diagnosis, from a patient treated with antithyroid drugs. The receptors stem from a woman between 40 and 50 years old with Graves disease.

The table lists this clonotype with many counts. The V and J genes are TRBV12-3 or TRBV12-4 and TRBJ2-3, with 8 bases lining up with TRBD1. V lost 2 bases and J lost 6; bases outside the gene matches: 7. CDR3 length equals 15 residues. The CDR3 reads CASSLWTGNKDTQYF. The CDR3 DNA sequence: TGTGCCAGCAGTTTATGGACAGGGAATAAGGATACGCAGTATTTT.

This clonotype was counted ten times or more. The V call is TRBV12-3 or TRBV12-4, the J call TRBJ2-3; TRBD1 aligns across 8 bases. V was pared by 5 bases and J by 3 bases, with 4 bases of the junction left unmatched. This CDR3 is 14 amino acids long. DNA of the CDR3: TGTGCCAGCAGTGCAAGGACAGGGACAGATACGCAGTATTTT. It yields the protein CASSARTGTDTQYF.

A word on this clonotype: This likely reflects a read error, since a far larger clone is one base away. This chain uses TRBV6-9 with TRBJ1-4, with a tentative D call TRBD1 (6 bases). The CDR3 is 15 residues long. V shed 3 bases and J shed 6 bases, with 14 bases lying between them. Looked up from germline, CDR1 is MNHGY and CDR2 is SVAAGI. The CDR3 nucleotides are TGTGCCAGCAGTTACCGGTACAGACAGGATGAAAAACTGTTTTTT. Its protein is CASSYRYRQDEKLFF.

In its sample, this clonotype was seen many times. This chain uses TRBV12-3 or TRBV12-4 with TRBJ2-2, with 14 bases identical to TRBD2. V was pared by 6 bases and J by 3 bases, with 12 bases of the junction left unmatched. This CDR3 comprises 19 residues. DNA of the CDR3: TGTGCCAGCAGCTCACCGGGACTAGCGGGAGCCGGGTACACCGGGGAGCTGTTTTTT. Translating it yields CASSSPGLAGAGYTGELFF.

This clonotype was detected only a few times. This chain uses TRBV7-2 with TRBJ2-2; D not resolved. The CDR3 covers 16 residues. Per the germline V gene, CDR1 is SGHTA and CDR2 is FQGNSA. Trimming took 2 bases from V and 1 from J, leaving 11 bases between them. The CDR3 bases are TGTGCCAGCAGCTTAAACGGCAGAATGAACACCGGGGAGCTGTTTTTT. The encoded protein is CASSLNGRMNTGELFF.

The chain is built from TRBV5-1 and TRBJ2-1, with a possible D match to TRBD2 (6 bases). This CDR3 has 12 amino acids. The V end lost 0 bases, the J end lost 15 bases, and 13 bases lay between the germline ends. The germline V gene encodes CDR1 SGHRS and CDR2 YFSETQ. Here the CDR3 DNA reads TGCGCCAGCAGCTTGGGCGGGGAGCGGGTGTTCTTC. Protein sequence: CASSLGGERVFF.

This clonotype was counted between two and nine times. The chain employs TRBV20-1 and TRBJ1-2; D is possibly TRBD1 (5 bases). The V end was cut by 6 bases, the J end by 6 bases, with 35 bases between. CDR1 DFQATT and CDR2 SNEGSKA come from the germline V gene (reference sequence). The CDR3 is made up of 19 amino acids. The CDR3, as DNA: TGCAGTGCCGTAGTTAGTTGGCCCCGGGACCCACTAAGGAGCCATGGCTACACCTTC. Its translation: CSAVVSWPRDPLRSHGYTF.

The chain links TRBV6-1 to TRBJ2-3; TRBD2 matches at 10 bases. The V segment lost 8 bases and the J segment 0 bases; nucleotides outside the gene matches: 20. In germline, CDR1 is MNHNS, CDR2 SASEGT. The CDR3 totals 20 residues. In DNA, the CDR3 is TGTGCCAGCCGCTCAAGTACCGGGACTAGCGTTTTTTTTAGCACAGATACGCAGTATTTT. It specifies CASRSSTGTSVFFSTDTQYF.

This clonotype showed up many times. This sequence joins TRBV10-3 and TRBJ2-7; 8 nucleotides align to TRBD2. The V gene end was trimmed by 5 bases and the J gene end by 0 bases; junction bases not matched to a gene: 3. Germline V lookup: CDR1 ENHRY, CDR2 SYGVKD. CDR3 length: 14 amino acids. CDR3 coding DNA: TGTGCCATCAGTCCTAGCGGGCGCTCCTACGAGCAGTACTTC. Its protein product is CAISPSGRSYEQYF.

Comment on this clonotype: A much larger clone sits a single nucleotide away, making a read error possible. The CDR3 DNA reads as TGTGCCAGCAGTGAGACAGGGGGTCATAACGATGGCTACACCTTC. The encoded protein is CASSETGGHNDGYTF. The rearrangement links TRBV28 to TRBJ1-2; 9 positions match TRBD1. CDR1 and CDR2 (germline): MDHEN, SYDVKM. The CDR3 covers 15 residues.

The CDR3 sequence: CSASPGAGYQETQYF. Here the CDR3 DNA reads TGCAGTGCTAGCCCAGGGGCAGGGTACCAAGAGACCCAGTACTTC. The chain is built from TRBV20-1 and TRBJ2-5; a possible D gene is TRBD1 (6 bases). Germline CDR1 is DFQATT and CDR2 is SNEGSKA (reference sequence). Trimming shortened V by 3 bases and J by 0 bases, and 14 bases separated the two germline ends. This CDR3 has 15 residues.

The CDR3 sequence: CASSIGINTGELFF. CDR3 nucleotides: TGTGCCAGCAGCATCGGGATTAACACCGGGGAGCTGTTTTTT. The rearrangement joins TRBV5-6 to TRBJ2-2; D is possibly TRBD2 (5 bases). The CDR3 is made up of 14 amino acids. The V end was cut by 4 bases, the J end by 2 bases, with 9 bases between. CDR1 SGHDT and CDR2 YYEEEE come from the germline V gene.